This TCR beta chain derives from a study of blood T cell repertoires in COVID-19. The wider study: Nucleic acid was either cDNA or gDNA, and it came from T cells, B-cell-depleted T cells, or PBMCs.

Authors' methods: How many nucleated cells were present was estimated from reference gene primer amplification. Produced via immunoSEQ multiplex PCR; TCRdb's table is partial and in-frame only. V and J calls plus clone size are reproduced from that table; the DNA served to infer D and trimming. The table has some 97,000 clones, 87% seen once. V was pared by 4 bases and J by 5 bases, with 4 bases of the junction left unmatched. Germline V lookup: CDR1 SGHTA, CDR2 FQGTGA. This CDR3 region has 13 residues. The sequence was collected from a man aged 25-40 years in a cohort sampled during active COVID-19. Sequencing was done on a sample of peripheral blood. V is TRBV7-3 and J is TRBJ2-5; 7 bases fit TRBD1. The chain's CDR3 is CASSSTGTETQYF. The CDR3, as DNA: TGTGCCAGCAGCTCGACAGGGACGGAGACCCAGTACTTC.